Given below is one TCR beta chain in context. The record originates from a study of control samples from healthy donors and cancer patients. TCRdb keeps only in-frame clones here, not all; method: immunoSEQ multiplex PCR. The sample lists more than 75,000 clones, around 90% occurring once. The sample comprised PBMCs. This TCR derives from a woman aged 55-69 years with head and neck cancer.

CDR3 DNA: TGTGCCAGCAGCTTAGTTGCCAGCTCCTACGAGCAGTACTTC. Amino acid sequence: CASSLVASSYEQYF. The rearrangement joins TRBV11-3 to TRBJ2-7; D call uncertain. This CDR3 is 14 amino acids long. The V and J ends lost 1 base and 0 bases respectively, with 7 bases between them. Looked up from germline, CDR1 is SGHNT and CDR2 is YENEEA.